This T cell receptor beta chain stems from a study of neurological immune-mediated disorders. TCRdb re-called the 5' RACE reads through MiXCR, storing one row per CDR3 protein. The sample shows about 30,000 distinct CDR3 sequences, 4.5% to 7% of them seen only once. This clonotype appeared many times. Antigen: not known. The CDR3 length is 14 residues. The ends lost 2 bases at V and 5 bases at J; junction bases unmatched: 2. Germline CDR1 and CDR2: KGHDR and SFDVKD. Healthy control samples came from blood bank volunteers in Maryland, USA. The cell input for sorted libraries was about a million, and those cells were CD4+ or CD8+ T cells. Findings of the study overall: In HTLV-1-associated myelopathy, TCR clonal expansion was greatest, and in multiple sclerosis it was least, below healthy controls.

Sequenced material: CD4+ T cells from blood. The receptor was isolated from a woman between 50 and 59 years old in good health. The chain couples TRBV24-1 to TRBJ1-5, with TRBD1 matching over 7 bases. CDR3 DNA sequence: TGTGCCACCAGTGATTACACAGGGGATCAGCCCCAGCATTTT. Protein: CATSDYTGDQPQHF.